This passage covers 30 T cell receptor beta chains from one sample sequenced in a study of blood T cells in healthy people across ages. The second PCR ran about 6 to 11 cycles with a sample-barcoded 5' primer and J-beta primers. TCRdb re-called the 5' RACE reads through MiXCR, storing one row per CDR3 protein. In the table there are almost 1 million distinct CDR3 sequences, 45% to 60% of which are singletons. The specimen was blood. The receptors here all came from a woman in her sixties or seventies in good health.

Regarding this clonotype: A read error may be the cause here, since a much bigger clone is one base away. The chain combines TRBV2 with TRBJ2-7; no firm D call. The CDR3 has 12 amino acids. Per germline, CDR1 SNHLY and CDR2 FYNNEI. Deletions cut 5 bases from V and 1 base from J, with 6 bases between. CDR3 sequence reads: CASSRKSYEQYF. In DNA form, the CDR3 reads TGTGCCAGCAGTCGGAAATCCTACGAGCAGTACTTC.

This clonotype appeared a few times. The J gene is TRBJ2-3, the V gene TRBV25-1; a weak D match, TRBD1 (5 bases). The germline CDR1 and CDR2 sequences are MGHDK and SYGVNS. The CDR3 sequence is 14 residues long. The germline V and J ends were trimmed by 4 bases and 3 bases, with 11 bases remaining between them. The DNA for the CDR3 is TGTGCCAGCAGTGCGAGGTCAGGGACAGATACGCAGTATTTT. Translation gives CASSARSGTDTQYF.

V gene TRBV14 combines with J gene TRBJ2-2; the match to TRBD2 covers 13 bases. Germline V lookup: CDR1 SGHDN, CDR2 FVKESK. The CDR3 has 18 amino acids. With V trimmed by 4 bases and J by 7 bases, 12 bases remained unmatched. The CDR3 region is CASSPPTLAGGGNGELFF. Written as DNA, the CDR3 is TGTGCCAGCAGCCCCCCCACACTAGCGGGAGGGGGCAACGGGGAGCTGTTTTTT.

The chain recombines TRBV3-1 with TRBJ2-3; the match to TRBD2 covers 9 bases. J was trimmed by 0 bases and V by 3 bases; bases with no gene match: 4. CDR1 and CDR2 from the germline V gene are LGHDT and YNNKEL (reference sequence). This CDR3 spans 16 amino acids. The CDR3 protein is CASSHPSGASTDTQYF. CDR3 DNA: TGTGCCAGCAGCCACCCTAGCGGGGCGAGCACAGATACGCAGTATTTT.

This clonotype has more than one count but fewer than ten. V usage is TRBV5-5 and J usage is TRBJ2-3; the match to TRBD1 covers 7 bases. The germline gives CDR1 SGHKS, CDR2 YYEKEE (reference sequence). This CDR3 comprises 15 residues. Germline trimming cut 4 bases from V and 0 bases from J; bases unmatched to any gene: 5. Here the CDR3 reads CASSVTGVSTDTQYF. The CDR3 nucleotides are TGTGCCAGCAGCGTAACAGGGGTTAGCACAGATACGCAGTATTTT.

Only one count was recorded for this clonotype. CDR3 coding DNA: TGCAGTGCTAGGTCGGGCACGGGGGCAGGGGGTTCACCCCTCCACTTT. The encoded protein is CSARSGTGAGGSPLHF. This chain connects TRBV20-1 to TRBJ1-6; 7 bases are a match to TRBD1. This CDR3 contains 16 residues. CDR1 DFQATT and CDR2 SNEGSKA come from the germline V gene (reference sequence). Trimming removed 3 bases from V and 9 bases from J; junction bases left unmatched: 14.

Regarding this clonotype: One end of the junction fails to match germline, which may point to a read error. The CDR3 region is CNVASRPGHRYF. Written as DNA, the CDR3 is TGCAACGTTGCGAGCCGTCCGGGACATCGGTACTTC. The V and J genes are TRBV29-1 and TRBJ2-4; D is perhaps TRBD1 (6 bases). CDR3 length equals 12 residues. Germline CDR1 is SQVTM and CDR2 is ANQGSEA.

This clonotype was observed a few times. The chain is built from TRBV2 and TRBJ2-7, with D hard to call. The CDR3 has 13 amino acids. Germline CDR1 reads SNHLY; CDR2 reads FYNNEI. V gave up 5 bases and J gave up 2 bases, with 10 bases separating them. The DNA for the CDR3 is TGTGCCAGCAGTCCTACAGAAACCTACGAGCAGTACTTC. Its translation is CASSPTETYEQYF.

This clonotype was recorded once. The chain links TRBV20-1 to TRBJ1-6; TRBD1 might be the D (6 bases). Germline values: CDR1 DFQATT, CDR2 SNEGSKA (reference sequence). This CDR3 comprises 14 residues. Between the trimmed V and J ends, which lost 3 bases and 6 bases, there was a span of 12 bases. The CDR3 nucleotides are TGCAGTGCTAGGGGGGGCCTAGCTAATTCACCCCTCCACTTT. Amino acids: CSARGGLANSPLHF.

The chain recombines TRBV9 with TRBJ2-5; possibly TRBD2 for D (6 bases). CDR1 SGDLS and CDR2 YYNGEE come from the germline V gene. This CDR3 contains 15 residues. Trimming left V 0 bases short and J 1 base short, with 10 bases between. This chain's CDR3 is CASSVGGLSQETQYF. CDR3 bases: TGTGCCAGCAGCGTAGGCGGACTAAGCCAAGAGACCCAGTACTTC. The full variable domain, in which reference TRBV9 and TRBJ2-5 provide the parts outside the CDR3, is DSGVTQTPKHLITATGQRVTLRCSPRSGDLSVYWYQQSLDQGLQFLIQYYNGEERAKGNILERFSAQQFPDLHSELNLSSLELGDSALYFCASSVGGLSQETQYFGPGTRLLVL.

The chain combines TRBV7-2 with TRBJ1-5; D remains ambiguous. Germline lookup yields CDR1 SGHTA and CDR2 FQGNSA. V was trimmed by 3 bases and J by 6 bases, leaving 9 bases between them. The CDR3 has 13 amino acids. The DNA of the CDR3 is TGTGCCAGCAGCTTGAGAAAAGGTCAGCCCCAGCATTTT. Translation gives CASSLRKGQPQHF.

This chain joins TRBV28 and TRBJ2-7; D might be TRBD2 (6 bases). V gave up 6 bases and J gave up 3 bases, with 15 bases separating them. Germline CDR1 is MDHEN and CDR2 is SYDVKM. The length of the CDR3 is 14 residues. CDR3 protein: CASSRLLAIYEQYF. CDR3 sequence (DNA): TGTGCCAGCAGCCGACTGCTAGCGATCTACGAGCAGTACTTC.

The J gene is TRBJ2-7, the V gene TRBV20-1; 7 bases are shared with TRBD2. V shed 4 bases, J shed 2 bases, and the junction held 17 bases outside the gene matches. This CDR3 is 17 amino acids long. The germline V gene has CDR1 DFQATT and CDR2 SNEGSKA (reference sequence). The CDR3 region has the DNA TGCAGTGCTATACCCAGTCTCGGCGGGGGATTAACCTACGAGCAGTACTTC. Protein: CSAIPSLGGGLTYEQYF.

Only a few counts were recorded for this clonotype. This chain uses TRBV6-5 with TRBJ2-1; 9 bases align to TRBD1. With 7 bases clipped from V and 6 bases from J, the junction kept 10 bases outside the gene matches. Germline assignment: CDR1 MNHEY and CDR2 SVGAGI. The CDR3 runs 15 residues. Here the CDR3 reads CASKSGTGMGNEQFF. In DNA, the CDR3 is TGTGCCAGCAAGTCTGGGACAGGGATGGGCAATGAGCAGTTCTTC.

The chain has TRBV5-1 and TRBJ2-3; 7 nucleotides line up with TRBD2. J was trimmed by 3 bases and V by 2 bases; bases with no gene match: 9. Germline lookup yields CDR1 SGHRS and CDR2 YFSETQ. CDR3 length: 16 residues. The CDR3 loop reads CASSLRAGVVTDTQYF. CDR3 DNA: TGCGCCAGCAGCTTACGTGCGGGAGTAGTGACAGATACGCAGTATTTT.

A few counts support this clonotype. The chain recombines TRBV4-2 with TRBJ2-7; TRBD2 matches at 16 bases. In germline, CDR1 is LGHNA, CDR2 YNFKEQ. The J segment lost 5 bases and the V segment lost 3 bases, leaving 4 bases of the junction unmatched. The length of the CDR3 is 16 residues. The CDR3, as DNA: TGTGCCAGCAGCCACGCCGGGACTAGCGGGAGGGACGAGCAGTACTTC. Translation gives CASSHAGTSGRDEQYF.

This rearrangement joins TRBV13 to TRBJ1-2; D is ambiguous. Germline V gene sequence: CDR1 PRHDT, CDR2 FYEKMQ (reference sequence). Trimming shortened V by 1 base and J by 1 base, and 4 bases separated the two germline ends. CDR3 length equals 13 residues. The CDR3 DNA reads TGTGCCAGCAGCTTAGAAGATAACTATGGCTACACCTTC. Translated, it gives CASSLEDNYGYTF.

In DNA form, the CDR3 reads TGTGCCAGCAGGGAAGGGACTAGCGGGAGCGAGGAGCAGTACTTC. As protein: CASREGTSGSEEQYF. This chain connects TRBV6-5 to TRBJ2-7; 14 bases align to TRBD2. Germline CDR1 is MNHEY and CDR2 is SVGAGI. The CDR3 loop spans 15 amino acids. V gave up 6 bases and J gave up 7 bases; unmatched junction bases: 8.

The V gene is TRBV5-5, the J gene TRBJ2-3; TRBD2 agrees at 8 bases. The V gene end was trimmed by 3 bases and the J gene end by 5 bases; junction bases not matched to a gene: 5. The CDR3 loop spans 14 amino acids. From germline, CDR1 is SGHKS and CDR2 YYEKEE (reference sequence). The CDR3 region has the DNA TGTGCCAGCAGCTCGGGACTAGTCGGAGATACGCAGTATTTT. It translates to CASSSGLVGDTQYF.

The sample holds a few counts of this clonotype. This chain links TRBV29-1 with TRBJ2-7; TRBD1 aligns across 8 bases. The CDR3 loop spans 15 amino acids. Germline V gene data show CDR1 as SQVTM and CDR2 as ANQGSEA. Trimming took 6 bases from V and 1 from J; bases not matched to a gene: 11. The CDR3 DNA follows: TGCAGCGTCCACCGCTTCAGGGGGCCTTCCTACGAGCAGTACTTC. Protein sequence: CSVHRFRGPSYEQYF.

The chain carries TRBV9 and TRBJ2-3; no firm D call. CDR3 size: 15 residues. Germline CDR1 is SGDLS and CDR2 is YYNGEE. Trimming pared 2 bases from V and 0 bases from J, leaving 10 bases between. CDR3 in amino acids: CASSVSVSSTDTQYF. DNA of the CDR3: TGTGCCAGCAGCGTGTCCGTCTCTAGCACAGATACGCAGTATTTT.

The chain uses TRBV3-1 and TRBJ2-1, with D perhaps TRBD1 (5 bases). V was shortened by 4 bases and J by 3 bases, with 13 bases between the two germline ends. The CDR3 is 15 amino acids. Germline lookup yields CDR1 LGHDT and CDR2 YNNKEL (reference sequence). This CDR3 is CASSRRDSYYNEQFF. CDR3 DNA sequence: TGTGCCAGCAGCCGGCGAGACAGCTACTACAATGAGCAGTTCTTC.

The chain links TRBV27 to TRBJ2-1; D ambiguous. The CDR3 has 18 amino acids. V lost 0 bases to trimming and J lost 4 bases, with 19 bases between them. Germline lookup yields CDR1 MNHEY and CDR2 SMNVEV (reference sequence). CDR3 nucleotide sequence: TGTGCCAGCAGTTTATCGAGCCTTCTTACCTGGTCATACAATGAGCAGTTCTTC. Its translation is CASSLSSLLTWSYNEQFF.

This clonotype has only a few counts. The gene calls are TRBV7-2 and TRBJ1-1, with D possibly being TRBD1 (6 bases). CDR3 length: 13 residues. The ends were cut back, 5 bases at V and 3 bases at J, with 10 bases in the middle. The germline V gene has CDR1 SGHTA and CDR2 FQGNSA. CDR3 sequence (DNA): TGTGCCAGCAGCGTTTACAGGGACACTGAAGCTTTCTTT. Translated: CASSVYRDTEAFF.

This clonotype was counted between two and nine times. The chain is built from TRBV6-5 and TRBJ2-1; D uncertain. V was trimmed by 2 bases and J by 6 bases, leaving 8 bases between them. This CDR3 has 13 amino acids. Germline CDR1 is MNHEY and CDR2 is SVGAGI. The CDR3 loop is CASSYGSFNEQFF. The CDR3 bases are TGTGCCAGCAGTTACGGGTCATTCAATGAGCAGTTCTTC.

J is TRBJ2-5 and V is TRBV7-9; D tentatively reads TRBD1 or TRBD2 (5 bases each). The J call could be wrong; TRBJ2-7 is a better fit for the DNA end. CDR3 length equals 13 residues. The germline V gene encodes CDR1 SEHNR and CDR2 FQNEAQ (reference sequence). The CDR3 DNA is TGTGCCAGCAGCTTATCAAGGGGAGACGAGCAGTACTTC. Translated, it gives CASSLSRGDEQYF.

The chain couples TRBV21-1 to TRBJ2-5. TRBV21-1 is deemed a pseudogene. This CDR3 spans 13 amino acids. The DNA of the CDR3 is TGTGCCAGCAGCAAAGGGCGCCCGGAGACCCAGTACTTC. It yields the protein CASSKGRPETQYF.

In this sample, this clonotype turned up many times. CDR3 DNA sequence: TGCAGCGTGGTCGGAACTTCCTCCTACGAGCAGTACTTC. It specifies CSVVGTSSYEQYF. The V gene is TRBV29-1, the J gene TRBJ2-7; D is unresolved. The CDR3 length is 13 residues. V lost 6 bases to trimming and J lost 0 bases, with 12 bases between them. Germline CDR1 and CDR2: SQVTM and ANQGSEA.

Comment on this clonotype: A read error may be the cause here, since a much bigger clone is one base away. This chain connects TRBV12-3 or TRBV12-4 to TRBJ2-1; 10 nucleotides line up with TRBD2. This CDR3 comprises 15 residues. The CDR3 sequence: CASSFRAGGPGERFF. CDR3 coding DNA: TGTGCCAGCAGTTTTAGAGCGGGAGGGCCGGGGGAGCGGTTCTTC.

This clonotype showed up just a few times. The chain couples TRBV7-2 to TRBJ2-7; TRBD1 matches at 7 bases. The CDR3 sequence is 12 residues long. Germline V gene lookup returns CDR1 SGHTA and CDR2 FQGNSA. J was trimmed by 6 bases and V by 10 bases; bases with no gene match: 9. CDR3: CATNRGGSEQYF. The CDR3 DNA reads TGTGCCACCAACAGGGGTGGGTCCGAGCAGTACTTC. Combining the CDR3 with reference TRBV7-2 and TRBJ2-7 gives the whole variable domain GAGVSQSPSNKVTEKGKDVELRCDPISGHTALYWYRQSLGQGLEFLIYFQGNSAPDKSGLPSDRFSAERTGGSVSTLTIQRTQQEDSAVYLCATNRGGSEQYFGPGTRLTVT.